One and the same sample provided the 4 T cell receptor beta chains below, sequenced in a study of CD8 T cells in Susac syndrome. With random hexamers, reverse transcription was performed on about 0.45 to 1 ug of RNA. Using its own MiXCR run on the immunoSEQ multiplex PCR reads, TCRdb lists one record per CDR3 protein. The data contain approximately 160,000 distinct CDR3 sequences, 90% to 96% of them singletons. Sequences were obtained from CD4+ T cells from PBMCs. These receptors came from a human donor with Susac syndrome.

The gene calls are TRBV29-1 and TRBJ1-2, with 8 bases matching TRBD1. Germline loops: CDR1 SQVTM, CDR2 ANQGSEA. V shed 1 base, J shed 8 bases, and the junction held 9 bases outside the gene matches. CDR3 length: 14 residues. CDR3 in amino acids: CSVEVTRGPGGYTF. For the CDR3, the DNA is TGCAGCGTTGAAGTTACCAGGGGGCCGGGCGGCTACACCTTC.

J is TRBJ2-3 and V is TRBV2; D is possibly TRBD2 (6 bases). The CDR3 length is 12 residues. The V gene's germline CDR1 is SNHLY and CDR2 FYNNEI. V dropped 4 bases and J dropped 4 bases, with 6 bases sitting between them. CDR3 in DNA: TGTGCCAGCAGTGGACTAGCAGATACGCAGTATTTT. Residues: CASSGLADTQYF.

CDR3 sequence reads: CASSLPGQNNYGYTF. The CDR3, as DNA: TGTGCCAGCAGCCTGCCGGGACAGAACAACTATGGCTACACCTTC. V and J are TRBV7-2 and TRBJ1-2, with 7 bases aligning to TRBD1. Germline trimming cut 5 bases from V and 2 bases from J; bases unmatched to any gene: 8. This CDR3 has 15 amino acids. Germline assignment: CDR1 SGHTA and CDR2 FQGNSA.

V is TRBV9 and J is TRBJ2-3; TRBD2 is a possible D gene (6 bases). Per germline, CDR1 SGDLS and CDR2 YYNGEE. Trimming left V 0 bases short and J 2 bases short, with 16 bases between. This CDR3 region has 17 residues. The CDR3 DNA reads as TGTGCCAGCAGCGTAGGTATTAGCGGCCCTTACACAGATACGCAGTATTTT. Its translation: CASSVGISGPYTDTQYF.